The 28 T cell receptor beta chains reported below all come from one sample, sequenced in a study of blood T cell repertoires in COVID-19. Measured with immunoSEQ multiplex PCR; TCRdb has only the in-frame clones, and not every one. The sample lists approximately 100,000 clones, about 85% occurring once. The sequencing sample was made of peripheral blood. Receptor source: a man in his sixties or seventies with acute or convalescent COVID-19.

V is TRBV28 and J is TRBJ2-3, with D possibly TRBD1 on 5 matching bases. This CDR3 comprises 12 residues. Germline V gene lookup returns CDR1 MDHEN and CDR2 SYDVKM. V was shortened by 7 bases and J by 4 bases, with 9 bases between the two germline ends. The CDR3 DNA reads as TGTGCCAGCAAGGCAGGGCCAGATACGCAGTATTTT. This translates into CASKAGPDTQYF.

The chain combines TRBV6-1 with TRBJ1-2; 7 bases are shared with TRBD1. The CDR3 totals 14 residues. Germline V gene lookup returns CDR1 MNHNS and CDR2 SASEGT. V lost 5 bases to trimming and J lost 2 bases; unmatched junction nucleotides: 5. As DNA, the CDR3 is TGTGCCAGCAGTTCCCCAGGGGGGAACTATGGCTACACCTTC. Protein sequence: CASSSPGGNYGYTF.

This rearrangement joins TRBV11-2 to TRBJ2-3, with TRBD2 matching over 9 bases. This CDR3 comprises 15 residues. Per the germline V gene, CDR1 is SGHAT and CDR2 is FQNNGV. The J segment lost 2 bases and the V segment lost 3 bases, leaving 3 bases of the junction unmatched. The CDR3 DNA is TGTGCCAGCAGCTTCAGCGGGGGGTTCACAGATACGCAGTATTTT. Protein: CASSFSGGFTDTQYF. Filled out from reference TRBV11-2 and TRBJ2-3, the complete variable domain reads EAGVAQSPRYKIIEKRQSVAFWCNPISGHATLYWYQQILGQGPKLLIQFQNNGVVDDSQLPKDRFSAERLKGVDSTLKIQPAKLEDSAVYLCASSFSGGFTDTQYFGPGTRLTVL.

This clone came up a few times. The chain links TRBV6-1 to TRBJ1-5, with 7 bases matching TRBD1. Per germline, CDR1 MNHNS and CDR2 SASEGT. After removal of 3 bases from V and 2 bases from J, the junction contained 10 bases not matched to a gene. This CDR3 is built from 17 residues. For the CDR3, the DNA is TGTGCCAGCAGTGACAGGGGGGATTTTCTACGCAATCAGCCCCAGCATTTT. It is translated as CASSDRGDFLRNQPQHF.

The sample holds one count of this clone. The chain links TRBV29-1 to TRBJ2-5, with D maybe TRBD1 (6 bases). The CDR3 is made up of 13 amino acids. Germline V gene lookup returns CDR1 SQVTM and CDR2 ANQGSEA. Between the trimmed V and J ends, which lost 4 bases and 1 base, there was a span of 10 bases. CDR3 residues: CSVAGTSQETQYF. The CDR3 bases are TGCAGCGTTGCCGGGACATCCCAAGAGACCCAGTACTTC. Complete variable domain (other parts from reference TRBV29-1 and TRBJ2-5): SAVISQKPSRDICQRGTSLTIQCQVDSQVTMMFWYRQQPGQSLTLIATANQGSEATYESGFVIDKFPISRPNLTFSTLTVSNMSPEDSSIYLCSVAGTSQETQYFGPGTRLLVL.

The chain couples TRBV28 to TRBJ2-7, with 9 positions matching TRBD1. The CDR3 is made up of 14 amino acids. V trimming: 10 bases; J trimming: 0 bases; junction bases outside the gene matches: 7. Germline CDR1 is MDHEN and CDR2 is SYDVKM. The CDR3 DNA sequence: TGTGCCATCATAGGGACAGGGAGCTCCTACGAGCAGTACTTC. This encodes CAIIGTGSSYEQYF. Based on the CDR3 plus reference TRBV28 and TRBJ2-7, the full variable domain is DVKVTQSSRYLVKRTGEKVFLECVQDMDHENMFWYRQDPGLGLRLIYFSYDVKMKEKGDIPEGYSVSREKKERFSLILESASTNQTSMYLCAIIGTGSSYEQYFGPGTRLTVT.

V is TRBV6-5 and J is TRBJ2-1; TRBD1 agrees at 9 bases. V dropped 6 bases and J dropped 6; count of bases not matched to a gene: 6. CDR3 length: 14 residues. In germline, CDR1 is MNHEY, CDR2 SVGAGI. In nucleotides, the CDR3 is TGTGCCAGCAGATCCGACAGGGGGGGCAATGAGCAGTTCTTC. It yields the protein CASRSDRGGNEQFF.

CDR3 DNA sequence: TGTGCCAGTAGTATGATGGAGTACAATGAGCAGTTCTTC. Amino acids: CASSMMEYNEQFF. The V gene is TRBV19, the J gene TRBJ2-1; no clear D gene. The CDR3 spans 13 residues. Trimming shortened V by 3 bases and J by 4 bases, and 7 bases separated the two germline ends. The germline CDR1 and CDR2 sequences are LNHDA and SQIVND (reference sequence).

This chain uses TRBV5-1 with TRBJ2-7, with D perhaps TRBD1 (6 bases). The V end lost 2 bases, the J end lost 0 bases, and 15 bases lay between the germline ends. The germline V gene encodes CDR1 SGHRS and CDR2 YFSETQ. The CDR3 has 16 residues. CDR3 nucleotides: TGCGCCAGCAGCTTAACGTCCGGACAGCCCTCCTACGAGCAGTACTTC. This gives the protein CASSLTSGQPSYEQYF.

The gene calls are TRBV7-9 and TRBJ1-3; D gene uncertain. The V and J ends lost 1 base and 3 bases respectively, with 10 bases between them. The CDR3 is 15 amino acids. Germline CDR1 reads SEHNR; CDR2 reads FQNEAQ (reference sequence). The CDR3 sequence is CASSLVVSYGNTIYF. The CDR3 nucleotides are TGTGCCAGCAGCTTAGTAGTCTCCTATGGAAACACCATATATTTT.

Only one count was recorded for this clone. The V gene is TRBV3-1 (or the pseudogene TRBV3-2), the J gene TRBJ1-2, with a weak D call TRBD1 (6 bases). The CDR3 has 15 residues. The germline V gene has CDR1 LGHDT and CDR2 YNNKEL (reference sequence). V shed 4 bases and J shed 3 bases, with 15 bases lying between them. The CDR3 is CASSPDGAGDYGYTF. The CDR3 DNA reads TGTGCCAGCAGCCCTGACGGGGCAGGGGACTATGGCTACACCTTC.

The rearrangement uses TRBV28 and TRBJ1-5; 7 bases are a match to TRBD1. Trimming cost V 10 bases and J 1 base; bases outside gene matches: 16. Germline V gene lookup returns CDR1 MDHEN and CDR2 SYDVKM. The CDR3 consists of 17 residues. The CDR3 reads CATRPRTGVGSNQPQHF. CDR3 in DNA: TGTGCCACCAGACCCCGAACAGGGGTTGGGAGCAATCAGCCCCAGCATTTT.

The genes are TRBV18 and TRBJ1-1, with 9 bases that match TRBD1. J lost 4 bases, V lost 5 bases, and 5 bases had no gene match. CDR3 size: 14 residues. CDR1 and CDR2 from the germline V gene are KGHSH and LQKENI. In nucleotides, the CDR3 is TGTGCCAGCTCAGCCGGGACAGGGAGCACTGAAGCTTTCTTT. Protein: CASSAGTGSTEAFF.

This chain links TRBV2 with TRBJ2-1; 7 nucleotides match TRBD1. The trim removed 0 bases at V and 15 bases at J, leaving 5 bases unmatched. Germline CDR1 and CDR2: SNHLY and FYNNEI. This CDR3 is 12 amino acids long. The CDR3 protein is CASSEALQGPFF. As DNA, the CDR3 is TGTGCCAGCAGTGAAGCTTTACAGGGGCCGTTCTTC.

The rearrangement joins TRBV10-3 to TRBJ2-3, with 9 bases matching TRBD2. From germline, CDR1 is ENHRY and CDR2 SYGVKD. The CDR3 is made up of 14 amino acids. Trimming took 10 bases from V and 2 from J; bases not matched to a gene: 7. CDR3: CATGLAGLTDTQYF. The CDR3 bases are TGTGCCACGGGGCTAGCGGGACTCACAGATACGCAGTATTTT.

The CDR3 here is CASSQVTVVDTQYF. In DNA, the CDR3 is TGTGCCAGCAGCCAAGTCACAGTGGTAGATACGCAGTATTTT. This sequence joins TRBV14 and TRBJ2-3; D not resolved. Trimming stripped 1 base from V and 5 bases from J, with 10 bases between. Germline V CDR1 and CDR2: SGHDN, FVKESK. This CDR3 has 14 amino acids.

This clone has a single count. V gene TRBV7-6 combines with J gene TRBJ1-3; D remains unclear. Germline CDR1 SGHVS, CDR2 FNYEAQ. This CDR3 is built from 16 residues. With 6 bases removed from V and 2 bases from J, the gap between germline ends came to 17 bases. DNA of the CDR3: TGTGCCAGCAGTCGAGATGGGCAGCTCCCTGGAAACACCATATATTTT. It translates to CASSRDGQLPGNTIYF.

CDR3: CASSHAWGHTDTQYF. The CDR3 DNA is TGTGCCAGCAGCCACGCGTGGGGGCACACAGATACGCAGTATTTT. V is TRBV5-8 and J is TRBJ2-3; D possibly corresponds to TRBD1 (6 bases). Trimming shortened V by 4 bases and J by 2 bases, and 14 bases separated the two germline ends. The germline V gene has CDR1 SGHTS and CDR2 YDEGEE. The CDR3 spans 15 residues.

This chain uses TRBV11-2 with TRBJ1-3; D is possibly TRBD1 (5 bases). The germline CDR1 and CDR2 sequences are SGHAT and FQNNGV. The CDR3 consists of 13 residues. V was clipped by 5 bases and J by 1 base, with 6 bases between them. The CDR3 DNA reads TGTGCCAGCAGCCCAGGGTCTGGAAACACCATATATTTT. Its protein product is CASSPGSGNTIYF.

J is TRBJ2-2 and V is TRBV11-2; 13 nucleotides align to TRBD2. CDR1 and CDR2 from the germline V gene are SGHAT and FQNNGV. This CDR3 contains 16 residues. Germline trimming cut 4 bases from V and 8 bases from J; bases unmatched to any gene: 7. The DNA of the CDR3 is TGTGCCAGCAGCTCCCGGGGGACTAGCGGGGAGGGGGAGCTGTTTTTT. Protein sequence: CASSSRGTSGEGELFF.

This chain links TRBV11-3 with TRBJ2-1; 12 positions agree with TRBD2. The CDR3 spans 17 residues. The trim removed 0 bases at V and 9 bases at J, leaving 9 bases unmatched. Germline-derived CDR1 and CDR2 are SGHNT and YENEEA. This CDR3 reads CASSLDIRLAGESEQFF. In DNA form, the CDR3 reads TGTGCCAGCAGCTTAGACATAAGACTAGCGGGGGAAAGTGAGCAGTTCTTC.

This clone was counted only a few times. The chain combines TRBV29-1 with TRBJ2-6, with TRBD1 as a possible D gene (6 bases). The CDR3 consists of 15 residues. CDR1 SQVTM and CDR2 ANQGSEA come from the germline V gene. V lost 0 bases, J lost 4 bases, and 10 bases lay in between. The CDR3 DNA is TGCAGCGTTGAAGAACAGGGTGGAGGGGCCAACGTCCTGACTTTC. The encoded protein is CSVEEQGGGANVLTF.

The rearrangement links TRBV28 to TRBJ1-3; D remains unclear. Germline CDR1 is MDHEN and CDR2 is SYDVKM. The CDR3 length is 14 residues. Trimming shortened V by 2 bases and J by 5 bases, and 10 bases separated the two germline ends. The CDR3 nucleotides are TGTGCCAGCAGTTTACTTGAGGGAAGAAACACCATATATTTT. It specifies CASSLLEGRNTIYF.

V is TRBV7-3 and J is TRBJ2-7; 7 nucleotides align to TRBD2. The J segment lost 3 bases and the V segment lost 5 bases, leaving 7 bases of the junction unmatched. Germline V gene sequence: CDR1 SGHTA, CDR2 FQGTGA. This CDR3 comprises 14 residues. This CDR3 is CASSLSSGGYEQYF. Written as DNA, the CDR3 is TGTGCCAGCAGCCTCAGTTCGGGGGGCTACGAGCAGTACTTC.

A note on this clone: At one boundary the junction diverges from the germline segment, which might be a read error. The chain is built from TRBV11-2 and TRBJ1-1, with a possible D match to TRBD1 (6 bases). The CDR3 spans 13 residues. Germline V gene sequence: CDR1 SGHAT, CDR2 FQNNGV. This CDR3 is CASSLERDTEAFF. The CDR3 DNA follows: TGTGCCAGCAGCTTAGAACGGGACACCGAAGCTTTCTTT.

This clone was observed a single time. This chain joins TRBV2 and TRBJ2-7; TRBD1 agrees at 9 bases. After removal of 2 bases from V and 7 bases from J, the junction contained 9 bases not matched to a gene. This CDR3 comprises 15 residues. Germline values: CDR1 SNHLY, CDR2 FYNNEI. CDR3 DNA sequence: TGTGCCAGCAGTGAAACCCGAGGGACAGGGACAGAGCAGTACTTC. It yields the protein CASSETRGTGTEQYF.

V is TRBV7-2 and J is TRBJ1-4; D call uncertain. Trimming stripped 2 bases from V and 8 bases from J, with 9 bases between. This CDR3 region has 13 residues. Germline V CDR1 and CDR2: SGHTA, FQGNSA. Here the CDR3 reads CASSLFSREKLFF. CDR3 coding DNA: TGTGCCAGCAGCTTATTTTCGCGAGAAAAACTGTTTTTT.

This chain connects TRBV30 to TRBJ1-4, with TRBD1 matching 8 bases. The CDR3 has 14 amino acids. Germline V gene lookup returns CDR1 GTSNPN and CDR2 SVGIG (reference sequence). The junction had 6 bases not matched to a gene; V was cut back by 1 base and J by 8 bases. CDR3 sequence reads: CAWSARTGWEKLFF. CDR3 in DNA: TGTGCCTGGAGTGCGCGGACAGGGTGGGAAAAACTGTTTTTT.